This T cell receptor beta chain stems from a study of blood T cell repertoires in COVID-19. CDR3 length: 15 amino acids. V shed 4 bases, J shed 6 bases, and the junction held 4 bases outside the gene matches. The V gene's germline CDR1 is SNHLY and CDR2 FYNNEI. Libraries were prepared by immunoSEQ multiplex PCR; TCRdb keeps only in-frame clonotypes and omits some of them. This sample has about 140,000 clones, with 75% to 80% found just once. V gene TRBV2 combines with J gene TRBJ2-3, with 13 bases aligning to TRBD2. The specimen was PBMCs or T cells enriched from blood (not recorded which). The clonotype originates from a woman in her fifties or sixties who had recovered from COVID-19. The CDR3 sequence: CASSGGTSGMDTQYF. CDR3 bases: TGTGCCAGCAGTGGTGGGACTAGCGGGATGGATACGCAGTATTTT.